This TCR beta chain was identified during a study of T-cell reconstitution after alpha-beta-depleted transplantation in children. The TCRbeta library incorporated unique molecular identifiers. A single record per CDR3 protein comes from TCRdb applying MiXCR to the PCR reads. The repertoire holds about 460,000 distinct CDR3 sequences, with 9.5% to 15% as singletons. The ends were cut back, 0 bases at V and 7 bases at J, with 17 bases in the middle. CDR1 is ENHRY, CDR2 SYGVKD, per germline. The CDR3 length is 16 residues. The origin of this receptor is a human donor who donated a stem cell graft to a child with combined immunodeficiency. The chain employs TRBV10-3 and TRBJ2-3; D perhaps matches TRBD2 (6 bases). The sequences come from PBMCs from the stem cell graft donor, collected from the stem cell graft. The CDR3 here is CAISESTPGARYTQYF. DNA for the CDR3: TGTGCCATCAGTGAGTCGACTCCGGGAGCGAGATATACGCAGTATTTT.